The text below deals with one T cell receptor (beta chain). Its antigen is unidentified. Germline CDR1 and CDR2: ENHRY and SYGVKD. CDR3 size: 16 residues. The data are from a study of CXCR3-negative and CXCR3-positive naive CD8 T cells. Study conclusions and caveats: Memory CD8+ cells showed much lower diversity, while both naive subsets were comparably high.

UMI-tagged TRB cDNA libraries were built via 5' RACE. TCRdb re-called the 5' RACE reads; one entry per CDR3 protein, DNA not given. The repertoire table contains over 6,500 distinct CDR3 sequences. The receptor was isolated from a human donor in good health. Some clones in this sample may be carry-over from other donors' samples. The source material was naive CXCR3- CD8+ T cells from blood. Subset specified: CD45RO-CCR7+CD27+CD95- naive CD8+ T cells lacking CXCR3 (TNR3-). V is TRBV10-3 and J is TRBJ2-1; TCRdb names TRBD2, which stays unverified in the absence of DNA. CDR3 amino acids: CAISGPTSGPGNEQFF.